This T cell receptor (beta chain) was identified during a study of control samples from healthy donors and cancer patients (dated by TCRdb to 2018 to 2020). Receptor libraries were prepared by the immunoSEQ multiplex PCR assay. In its TCRdb copy, this immuneACCESS table keeps in-frame sequences only and misses some clones. Where compared with another copy, unresolved V genes explain less than half of these, and the others have no known cause. A total of around 79,000 clones appear in this sample, approximately 94% of them only once. Over 1% of the sample lies in the top ten. On this clone: Its antigen is currently not known. One base away there is no much larger clone; base qualities are not given.

The CDR3 has 12 amino acids, counting the end cysteine and phenylalanine. Kept here is only the CDR3 DNA, which spans 36 bases and is read in frame from base 1. Per the germline V gene, MGHRA is the CDR1 and YSYEKL is the CDR2. V and J lose 4 bases and 1 base, and a span of 4 bases separates them. Here the chain combines TRBV4-1 and TRBJ1-1, with no confidently assigned D gene. Sequencing was performed on PBMCs. This TCR was recovered from a middle-aged woman with lung cancer. In nucleotide form, the sequence is TGCGCCAGCAGCCCGAAGAACACTGAAGCTTTCTTT. Its protein reads: CASSPKNTEAFF.